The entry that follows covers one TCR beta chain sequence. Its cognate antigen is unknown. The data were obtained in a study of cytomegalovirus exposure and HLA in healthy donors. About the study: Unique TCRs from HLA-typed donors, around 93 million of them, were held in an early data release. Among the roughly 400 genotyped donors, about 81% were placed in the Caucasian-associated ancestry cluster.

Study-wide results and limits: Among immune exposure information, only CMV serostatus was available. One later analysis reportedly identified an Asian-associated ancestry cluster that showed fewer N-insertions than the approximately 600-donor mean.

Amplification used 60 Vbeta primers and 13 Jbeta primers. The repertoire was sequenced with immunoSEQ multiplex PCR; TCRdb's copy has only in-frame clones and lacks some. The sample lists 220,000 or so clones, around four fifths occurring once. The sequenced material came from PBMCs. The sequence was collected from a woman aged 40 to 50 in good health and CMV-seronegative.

The CDR3 DNA follows: TGTGCCAGTAGTATAGGCGGACTAGCGGGACTGTGGGAGACCCAGTACTTC. It translates to CASSIGGLAGLWETQYF. V gene TRBV19 combines with J gene TRBJ2-5; TRBD2 aligns across 12 bases. This CDR3 has 17 amino acids. Losses at the gene ends were 1 base for V and 5 bases for J; bases not matched to a gene: 8. From germline, CDR1 is LNHDA and CDR2 SQIVND (reference sequence).